These 13 T cell receptor beta chains originate from one sample sequenced in a study of OX40 agonist ivuxolimab in advanced cancers. Profiling relied on immunoSEQ multiplex PCR, and the TCRdb table lists in-frame clones only, not all of them. The sample carries around 69,000 clones, about 85% recorded once. Sequenced material: CD4+ or CD8+ T cells sorted from blood, taken in a trial of the OX40 agonist ivuxolimab. These receptors originate from an adult with an advanced solid tumor such as melanoma, head and neck, liver or kidney cancer.

The rearrangement joins TRBV6-5 to TRBJ1-2; TRBD1 matches at 9 bases. This CDR3 is 15 amino acids long. Trimming removed 8 bases from V and 0 bases from J; junction bases left unmatched: 7. In germline, CDR1 is MNHEY, CDR2 SVGAGI. The CDR3 is CASQTGGVANYGYTF. For the CDR3, the DNA is TGTGCCAGCCAGACAGGGGGAGTAGCTAACTATGGCTACACCTTC.

V gene TRBV19 combines with J gene TRBJ2-1; the match to TRBD2 covers 15 bases. Germline CDR1 LNHDA, CDR2 SQIVND (reference sequence). This CDR3 contains 16 residues. With 6 bases clipped from V and 5 bases from J, the junction kept 5 bases outside the gene matches. CDR3 DNA sequence: TGTGCCAGTAGAGGGACTAGCGGGGGGCCTGACAATGAGCAGTTCTTC. Its protein product is CASRGTSGGPDNEQFF.

In its sample, this clone was seen a few times. The chain uses TRBV6-5 and TRBJ1-2; the match to TRBD1 covers 8 bases. The CDR3 runs 15 residues. The V gene end was trimmed by 6 bases and the J gene end by 0 bases; junction bases not matched to a gene: 6. Germline loops: CDR1 MNHEY, CDR2 SVGAGI. CDR3 amino acids: CASSRTGTSNYGYTF. The CDR3 bases are TGTGCCAGCAGCAGGACAGGGACCTCTAACTATGGCTACACCTTC.

The chain employs TRBV11-3 and TRBJ1-1; D is unresolved. The V gene's germline CDR1 is SGHNT and CDR2 YENEEA. The V end was cut by 3 bases, the J end by 11 bases, with 13 bases between. CDR3 size: 12 residues. Here the CDR3 reads CASSFGPSMAFF. The CDR3 DNA reads TGTGCCAGCAGCTTCGGACCGTCTATGGCTTTCTTT.

The chain carries TRBV6-5 and TRBJ1-5; D is unclear. This CDR3 is built from 14 residues. Per the germline V gene, CDR1 is MNHEY and CDR2 is SVGAGI. The V end lost 5 bases, the J end lost 3 bases, and 11 bases lay between the germline ends. The CDR3 is CASSTGKANQPQHF. In DNA form, the CDR3 reads TGTGCCAGCAGTACCGGGAAGGCCAATCAGCCCCAGCATTTT.

This clone showed up just once. The chain joins TRBV14 to TRBJ2-3; D is possibly TRBD2 (6 bases). V was cut by 5 bases and J by 9 bases, with 9 bases left in between. The length of the CDR3 is 11 residues. CDR1 SGHDN and CDR2 FVKESK come from the germline V gene. CDR3 in amino acids: CASSYRETQYF. As DNA, the CDR3 is TGTGCCAGCAGCTACCGGGAGACGCAGTATTTT.

The chain uses TRBV15 and TRBJ2-1; D perhaps matches TRBD1 (5 bases). Germline-derived CDR1 and CDR2 are LNHNV and YYDKDF (reference sequence). The CDR3 extends over 17 amino acids. V was cut by 3 bases and J by 0 bases, with 15 bases left in between. The CDR3 region is CATSSDSWLSSYNEQFF. CDR3 in DNA: TGTGCCACCAGCAGCGACAGCTGGCTGAGCTCCTACAATGAGCAGTTCTTC.

This chain links TRBV6-5 with TRBJ2-5; TRBD2 is a possible D gene (6 bases). V lost 2 bases, J lost 5 bases, and 12 bases lay in between. CDR1 is MNHEY and CDR2 is SVGAGI in the germline V gene. The CDR3 has 14 amino acids. The CDR3: CASSYPRGGETQYF. CDR3 sequence (DNA): TGTGCCAGCAGTTACCCGCGTGGAGGGGAGACCCAGTACTTC.

The rearrangement links TRBV5-4 to TRBJ2-7, with 10 nucleotides matching TRBD1. CDR1 is SGHNT and CDR2 is YYREEE in the germline V gene (reference sequence). V was clipped by 5 bases and J by 2 bases; unmatched bases: 4. The CDR3 length is 14 residues. The CDR3 protein is CASSQGQGPYEQYF. DNA of the CDR3: TGTGCCAGCAGTCAGGGACAGGGGCCCTACGAGCAGTACTTC.

The V and J genes are TRBV6-5 and TRBJ2-7, with a possible D match to TRBD1 (5 bases). The CDR3 consists of 14 residues. CDR1 MNHEY and CDR2 SVGAGI come from the germline V gene. V was clipped by 6 bases and J by 0 bases, with 12 bases between them. CDR3 protein: CASRADRYSYEQYF. The CDR3 nucleotides are TGTGCCAGCAGGGCCGACAGATACTCCTACGAGCAGTACTTC.

The chain joins TRBV29-1 to TRBJ2-1; D not resolved. The V end lost 3 bases, the J end lost 5 bases, and 11 bases lay between the germline ends. The CDR3 runs to 13 residues. CDR1 is SQVTM and CDR2 is ANQGSEA in the germline V gene. This CDR3 reads CSVETAINNEQFF. The CDR3 nucleotides read TGCAGCGTTGAGACGGCTATTAACAATGAGCAGTTCTTC.

The V gene is TRBV4-1, the J gene TRBJ2-5, with D perhaps matching TRBD1 (6 bases). The CDR3 is 16 residues long. Trimming took off 4 bases at V and 7 bases at J, with 22 bases between the two ends. Germline CDR1 and CDR2: MGHRA and YSYEKL. DNA of the CDR3: TGCGCCAGCAGCCGTGACAGGCCCCCAACCCCAGGGACCCAGTACTTC. It yields the protein CASSRDRPPTPGTQYF.

V gene TRBV11-1 combines with J gene TRBJ2-3, with a tentative D call TRBD1 (5 bases). V was pared by 4 bases and J by 7 bases, with 24 bases between. Per the germline V gene, CDR1 is SGHAT and CDR2 is FQDESV (reference sequence). The CDR3 has 17 residues. CDR3: CASSYPGWGADVYTQYF. The CDR3 DNA sequence: TGTGCCAGCAGCTACCCAGGGTGGGGCGCGGACGTATATACGCAGTATTTT.